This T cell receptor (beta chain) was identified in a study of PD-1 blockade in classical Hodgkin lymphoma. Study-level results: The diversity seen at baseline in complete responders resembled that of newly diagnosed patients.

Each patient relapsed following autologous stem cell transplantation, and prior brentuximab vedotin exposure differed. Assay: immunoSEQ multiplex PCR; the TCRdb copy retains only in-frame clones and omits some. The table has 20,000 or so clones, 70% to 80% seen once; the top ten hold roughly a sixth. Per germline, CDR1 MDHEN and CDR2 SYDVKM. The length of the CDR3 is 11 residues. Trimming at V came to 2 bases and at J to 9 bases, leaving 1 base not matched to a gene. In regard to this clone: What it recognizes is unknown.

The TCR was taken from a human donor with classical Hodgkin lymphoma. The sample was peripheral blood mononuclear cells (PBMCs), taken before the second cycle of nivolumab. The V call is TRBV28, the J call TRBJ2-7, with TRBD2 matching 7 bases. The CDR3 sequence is CASSLAGAQYF. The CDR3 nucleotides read TGTGCCAGCAGTTTAGCGGGAGCGCAGTACTTC.